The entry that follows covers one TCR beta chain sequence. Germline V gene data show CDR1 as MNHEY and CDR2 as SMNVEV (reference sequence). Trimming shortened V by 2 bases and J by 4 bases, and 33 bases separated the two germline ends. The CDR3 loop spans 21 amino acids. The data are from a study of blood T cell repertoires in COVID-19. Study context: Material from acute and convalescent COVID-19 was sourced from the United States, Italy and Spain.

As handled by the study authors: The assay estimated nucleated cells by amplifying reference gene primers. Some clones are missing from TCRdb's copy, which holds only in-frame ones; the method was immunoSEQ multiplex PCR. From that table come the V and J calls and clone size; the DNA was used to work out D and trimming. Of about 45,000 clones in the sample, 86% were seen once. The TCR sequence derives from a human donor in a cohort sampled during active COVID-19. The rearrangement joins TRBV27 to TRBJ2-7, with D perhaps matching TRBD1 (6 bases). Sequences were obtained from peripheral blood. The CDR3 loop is CASSLRPPPPRTAPESYEQYF. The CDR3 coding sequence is TGTGCCAGCAGTTTACGGCCCCCACCCCCTAGGACAGCCCCAGAATCGTACGAGCAGTACTTC.